This entry lists 17 T cell receptor beta chains sequenced from one sample in a study of T cells after yellow fever vaccination. From the 5' RACE reads, TCRdb called clonotypes with MiXCR, one entry per CDR3 protein. The sample has 500,000 to 550,000 distinct CDR3 sequences; 21% are singletons. This material consisted of PBMCs, taken about 21 days after the first yellow fever vaccination. The receptor source for this set is a man younger than 30 who received the YFV17D yellow fever vaccine.

In this sample, this clonotype turned up a few times. The chain is built from TRBV20-1 and TRBJ2-3; 7 bases map to TRBD2. V lost 5 bases, J lost 0 bases, and 2 bases stayed unmatched. Germline values: CDR1 DFQATT, CDR2 SNEGSKA (reference sequence). This CDR3 has 13 residues. In DNA, the CDR3 is TGCAGTGCTCTAGCGGAGAGCACAGATACGCAGTATTTT. It encodes CSALAESTDTQYF.

This clonotype was found a few times. The chain recombines TRBV7-2 with TRBJ2-4; D might be TRBD1 (6 bases). The CDR3 spans 16 residues. Germline lookup yields CDR1 SGHTA and CDR2 FQGNSA. The V and J ends lost 5 bases and 0 bases respectively, with 14 bases between them. CDR3 DNA: TGTGCCAGCAGCCCCCCGCTACAGGGAGCCAAAAACATTCAGTACTTC. This encodes CASSPPLQGAKNIQYF.

This chain connects TRBV7-9 to TRBJ2-3; either TRBD1 or TRBD2 may supply D (5 bases each). The CDR3 extends over 12 amino acids. Germline loops: CDR1 SEHNR, CDR2 FQNEAQ (reference sequence). Between the trimmed V and J ends, which lost 10 bases and 3 bases, there was a span of 11 bases. The CDR3 here is CAIDWGTDTQYF. The CDR3 DNA is TGTGCCATCGACTGGGGGACAGATACGCAGTATTTT.

The genes are TRBV7-9 and TRBJ2-7, with D tentatively TRBD1 or TRBD2 (5 bases each). This CDR3 has 15 residues. Germline V gene lookup returns CDR1 SEHNR and CDR2 FQNEAQ (reference sequence). V dropped 5 bases and J dropped 2 bases, with 16 bases sitting between them. CDR3 sequence reads: CASSPPGRSPYEQYF. In DNA, the CDR3 is TGTGCCAGCAGCCCCCCGGGACGCTCCCCCTACGAGCAGTACTTC.

J is TRBJ1-2 and V is TRBV12-3 or TRBV12-4; D remains unclear. The CDR3 is 14 amino acids. The ends were cut back, 6 bases at V and 6 bases at J, with 17 bases in the middle. The CDR3 nucleotides are TGTGCCAGCAGCCGCCCGGGGAGAGCAGATGGCTACACCTTC. This translates into CASSRPGRADGYTF.

This clonotype has just a few counts. The rearrangement uses TRBV27 and TRBJ2-2; D may be TRBD2 (5 bases). Germline V gene lookup returns CDR1 MNHEY and CDR2 SMNVEV (reference sequence). Trimming took 1 base from V and 7 from J, leaving 10 bases between them. CDR3 length: 14 residues. CDR3 nucleotide sequence: TGTGCCAGCAGTTTATTCCCGGGATACGGGGAGCTGTTTTTT. Protein sequence: CASSLFPGYGELFF.

The V and J genes are TRBV4-2 and TRBJ2-1; 11 nucleotides align to TRBD2. The germline V gene encodes CDR1 LGHNA and CDR2 YNFKEQ. Trimming cost V 0 bases and J 7 bases; bases outside gene matches: 5. CDR3 length: 16 amino acids. The CDR3 DNA sequence: TGTGCCAGCAGCCAAGATCATAGCGGGGGGGCTAATGAGCAGTTCTTC. It codes for CASSQDHSGGANEQFF.

V and J are TRBV2 and TRBJ2-1, with 9 bases that match TRBD1. Germline CDR1 and CDR2: SNHLY and FYNNEI. V was clipped by 8 bases and J by 10 bases; unmatched bases: 15. CDR3 length: 15 residues. CDR3 loop: CASAKQGAVSGEQFF. CDR3 nucleotide sequence: TGTGCCAGCGCAAAACAGGGGGCCGTTTCTGGGGAGCAGTTCTTC.

This sequence joins TRBV7-3 and TRBJ2-2; tentatively, D is TRBD1 (6 bases). Germline CDR1 reads SGHTA; CDR2 reads FQGTGA. V was cut by 5 bases and J by 7 bases, with 14 bases left in between. The CDR3 is 14 amino acids. The CDR3 coding sequence is TGTGCCAGCAGCCATAACAGGGAAGGCGGGGAGCTGTTTTTT. Translating it yields CASSHNREGGELFF.

The chain links TRBV10-3 to TRBJ2-2; 9 bases are a match to TRBD1. This CDR3 spans 14 amino acids. The junction had 6 bases not matched to a gene; V was cut back by 10 bases and J by 3 bases. Germline V lookup: CDR1 ENHRY, CDR2 SYGVKD. CDR3 residues: CATRTGVDTGELFF. CDR3 coding DNA: TGTGCCACCAGGACAGGGGTGGACACCGGGGAGCTGTTTTTT.

The gene calls are TRBV7-8 and TRBJ2-1; 9 nucleotides agree with TRBD1. The V gene end was trimmed by 8 bases and the J gene end by 7 bases; junction bases not matched to a gene: 12. The germline V gene has CDR1 SGHVS and CDR2 FQNEAQ. CDR3 size: 15 residues. The CDR3 DNA follows: TGTGCCAGCGCGTCTCGGGACAGGGCCGGGAATGAGCAGTTCTTC. Protein sequence: CASASRDRAGNEQFF.

This rearrangement joins TRBV7-3 to TRBJ2-3; 8 bases fit TRBD2. Trimming took 0 bases from V and 7 from J; bases not matched to a gene: 6. There are 15 residues in the CDR3. The germline CDR1 and CDR2 sequences are SGHTA and FQGTGA. DNA for the CDR3: TGTGCCAGCAGCTTAACCGGGGGGGTAGGGAATACGCAGTATTTT. Its translation: CASSLTGGVGNTQYF.

This chain links TRBV7-9 with TRBJ2-1, with TRBD2 identical over 9 bases. CDR3 length equals 17 residues. Trimming removed 3 bases from V and 4 bases from J; junction bases left unmatched: 10. Germline values: CDR1 SEHNR, CDR2 FQNEAQ (reference sequence). Here the CDR3 reads CASSLSPLRGGYNEQFF. CDR3 sequence (DNA): TGTGCCAGCAGCTTGTCCCCTTTGCGGGGGGGATACAATGAGCAGTTCTTC. The full variable domain, its missing parts supplied by reference TRBV7-9 and TRBJ2-1, is DTGVSQNPRHKITKRGQNVTFRCDPISEHNRLYWYRQTLGQGPEFLTYFQNEAQLEKSRLLSDRFSAERPKGSFSTLEIQRTEQGDSAMYLCASSLSPLRGGYNEQFFGPGTRLTVL.

The chain employs TRBV12-3 or TRBV12-4 and TRBJ2-3, with 9 bases that match TRBD1. This CDR3 region has 16 residues. V shed 2 bases, J shed 6 bases, and the junction held 9 bases outside the gene matches. In DNA, the CDR3 is TGTGCCAGCAGTTTATTCGCAGGACAGGGGTTGGATACGCAGTATTTT. Encoded protein: CASSLFAGQGLDTQYF.

This clonotype showed up just once. This sequence joins TRBV4-2 and TRBJ2-2; TRBD2 is a possible D gene (6 bases). V gave up 5 bases and J gave up 4 bases, with 11 bases separating them. The germline gives CDR1 LGHNA, CDR2 YNFKEQ. The CDR3 spans 14 residues. The CDR3 is CASSGRGLTGELFF. Here the CDR3 DNA reads TGTGCCAGCAGCGGAAGGGGACTCACCGGGGAGCTGTTTTTT.

The rearrangement uses TRBV5-1 and TRBJ1-1; the D is unclear. The CDR3 loop spans 15 amino acids. CDR1 and CDR2 (germline): SGHRS, YFSETQ. With 0 bases removed from V and 1 base from J, the gap between germline ends came to 10 bases. Here the CDR3 DNA reads TGCGCCAGCAGCTTGGGAAGGATCCCGAACACTGAAGCTTTCTTT. Its translation is CASSLGRIPNTEAFF.

This chain connects TRBV27 to TRBJ2-2; the D is unclear. The CDR3 spans 16 residues. Trimming cost V 3 bases and J 4 bases, with 15 bases left between them. Germline V lookup: CDR1 MNHEY, CDR2 SMNVEV (reference sequence). CDR3 sequence reads: CASSFGQTRSTGELFF. CDR3 nucleotide sequence: TGTGCCAGCAGTTTTGGGCAGACAAGATCCACCGGGGAGCTGTTTTTT.